Listed here is a single T cell receptor beta chain. This entry comes from a study of blood T cell repertoires in COVID-19. Overall study context: Sources were T cells, B-cell-depleted T cells, or PBMCs; the material itself was cDNA or gDNA.

V gave up 0 bases and J gave up 8 bases, with 8 bases separating them. CDR3 size: 13 residues. CDR1 and CDR2 from the germline V gene are KGHSH and LQKENI. Assay used: immunoSEQ multiplex PCR; TCRdb lists only in-frame clones, some missing. The sample yields about 180,000 clones, 70% to 85% seen once. Sequenced sample: peripheral blood. The J gene is TRBJ2-1, the V gene TRBV18, with TRBD2 as a possible D gene (6 bases). This clonotype originated in a woman aged 80 or over with acute or convalescent COVID-19. The DNA for the CDR3 is TGTGCCAGCTCACCACCGGCGGGGTATGAGCAGTTCTTC. Encoded protein: CASSPPAGYEQFF. Combining the CDR3 with reference TRBV18 and TRBJ2-1 gives the whole variable domain NAGVMQNPRHLVRRRGQEARLRCSPMKGHSHVYWYRQLPEEGLKFMVYLQKENIIDESGMPKERFSAEFPKEGPSILRIQQVVRGDSAAYFCASSPPAGYEQFFGPGTRLTVL.